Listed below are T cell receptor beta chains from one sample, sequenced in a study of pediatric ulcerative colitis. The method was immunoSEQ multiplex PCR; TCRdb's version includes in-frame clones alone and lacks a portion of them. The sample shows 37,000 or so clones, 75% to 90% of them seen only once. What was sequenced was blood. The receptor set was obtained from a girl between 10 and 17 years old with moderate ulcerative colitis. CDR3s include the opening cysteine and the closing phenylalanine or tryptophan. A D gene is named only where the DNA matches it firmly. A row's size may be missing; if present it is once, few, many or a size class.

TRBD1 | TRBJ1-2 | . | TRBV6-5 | TGTGCCAGCAGTAGACAGGGCCGGGAGGGCTACACCTTC | CASSRQGREGYTF
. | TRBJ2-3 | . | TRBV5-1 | TGCGCCAGCAGCTTGGATCCCAGGGGAGCAGATACGCAGTATTTT | CASSLDPRGADTQYF
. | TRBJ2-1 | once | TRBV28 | TGTGCCAGCAGTTTAGACGTCGGAGGCATCAATGAGCAGTTCTTC | CASSLDVGGINEQFF
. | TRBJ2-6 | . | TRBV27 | TGTGCCAGCACCCCCGGGGGCTCTGGGGCCAACGTCCTGACTTTC | CASTPGGSGANVLTF
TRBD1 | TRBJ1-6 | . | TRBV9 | TGTGCCAGCAGCCTCAGACAGGGGGCTAATTCACCCCTCCACTTT | CASSLRQGANSPLHF
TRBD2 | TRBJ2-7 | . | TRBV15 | TGTGCCACCAGCAGAGAGGGTGGAGCGGGAGCGTTAACCTACGAGCAGTACTTC | CATSREGGAGALTYEQYF
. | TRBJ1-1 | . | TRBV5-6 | TGTGCCAGCAGCTATGTGGACGGTATGAACACTGAAGCTTTCTTT | CASSYVDGMNTEAFF
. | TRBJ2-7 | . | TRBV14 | TGTGCCAGCAGCGAGGGACTTCTTACCTCCTACGAGCAGTACTTC | CASSEGLLTSYEQYF
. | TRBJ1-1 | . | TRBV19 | TGTGCCAGTAGTGTAGGGGTTACTGAAGCTTTCTTT | CASSVGVTEAFF
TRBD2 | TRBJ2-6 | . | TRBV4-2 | TGTGCCAGCAGCCAAGAGCTAGCGGGGCAAGCCTCTGGGGCCAACGTCCTGACTTTC | CASSQELAGQASGANVLTF
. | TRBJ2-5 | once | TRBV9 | TGTGCCAGCAGCCTGAGAGGTGGTCAAGAGACCCAGTACTTC | CASSLRGGQETQYF
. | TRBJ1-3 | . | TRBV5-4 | TGTGCCAGCACCCTGGACAGCCAACCTGGAAACACCATATATTTT | CASTLDSQPGNTIYF
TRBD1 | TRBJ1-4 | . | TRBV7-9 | TGTGCCAGCAGTGCAGGGGGAGATGAAAAACTGTTTTTT | CASSAGGDEKLFF
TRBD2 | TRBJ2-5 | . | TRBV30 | TGTGCCTGGAGTGTTGGGGGGGGCCAAGAGACCCAGTACTTC | CAWSVGGGQETQYF
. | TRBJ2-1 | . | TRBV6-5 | TGTGCCAGCAGGACATACAATGAGCAGTTCTTC | CASRTYNEQFF
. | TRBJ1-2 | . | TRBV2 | TGTGCCAGCAGTGAGAACGTAGGCAGGGCCAACTATGGCTACACCTTC | CASSENVGRANYGYTF
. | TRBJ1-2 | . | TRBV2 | TGTGCCAGCAGCGATAATGGCTACACCTTC | CASSDNGYTF
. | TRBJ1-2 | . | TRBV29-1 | TGCAGCGTGGACACCTGGGGGGCGAGATCTAACTATGGCTACACCTTC | CSVDTWGARSNYGYTF
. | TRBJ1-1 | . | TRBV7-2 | TGTGCCAGCAGCTTAATTATTAGTCCGGCTGAAGCTTTCTTT | CASSLIISPAEAFF
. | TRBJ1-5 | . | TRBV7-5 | TGTGTCAGAAGCCCAGGGACCAATCAGCCCCAGCATTTT | CVRSPGTNQPQHF
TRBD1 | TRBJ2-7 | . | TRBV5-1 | TGCGCCAGCAGCTACGGGACAGGCTACGAGCAGTACTTC | CASSYGTGYEQYF
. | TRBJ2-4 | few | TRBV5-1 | TGCGCCAGCAGCTTGGATCTGAGAAGGAAAAACATTCAGTACTTC | CASSLDLRRKNIQYF
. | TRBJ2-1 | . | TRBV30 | TGTGCCTGGAGTAGGACATTCTTTACGGATGAGCAGTTCTTC | CAWSRTFFTDEQFF
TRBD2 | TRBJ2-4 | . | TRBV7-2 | TGTGCCAGCAGCTTAGTTGCGGGGGGGCCGGACATTCAGTACTTC | CASSLVAGGPDIQYF
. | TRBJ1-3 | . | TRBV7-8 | TGTGCCAGCAGCCCCTTTAGGGGGAGCTCTGGAAACACCATATATTTT | CASSPFRGSSGNTIYF
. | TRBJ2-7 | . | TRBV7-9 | TGTGCCAGCAGCTCATCCTACAGCGATGCCTACGAGCAGTACTTC | CASSSSYSDAYEQYF
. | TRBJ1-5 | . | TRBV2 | TGTGCCAGCAGTGGAGGGGAGAATCAGCCCCAGCATTTT | CASSGGENQPQHF
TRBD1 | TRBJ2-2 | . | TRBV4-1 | TGCGCCAGCAGCCAGGCCGTAACAGGGGGTCCCGGGGAGCTGTTTTTT | CASSQAVTGGPGELFF
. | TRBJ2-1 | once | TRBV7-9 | TGTGCCAGCAGCTTATCAGGGGACGCCTACAATGAGCAGTTCTTC | CASSLSGDAYNEQFF
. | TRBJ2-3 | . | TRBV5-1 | TGCGCCAGCAGCTTGGGACAGTCCACAGATACGCAGTATTTT | CASSLGQSTDTQYF
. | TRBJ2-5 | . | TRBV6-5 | TGTGCCAGCAGCGGGACGGAAAAAGAGACCCAGTACTTC | CASSGTEKETQYF
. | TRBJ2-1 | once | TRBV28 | TGTGCCAGCAGTCCCCCCGGAAGGGACGTCCAGCAGTTCTTC | CASSPPGRDVQQFF
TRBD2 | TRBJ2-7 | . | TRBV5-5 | TGTGCCAGCAGCGCCCCCGTGGGACTAGCGGGGGGATACGAGCAGTACTTC | CASSAPVGLAGGYEQYF
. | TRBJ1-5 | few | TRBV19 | TGTGCCACTTACGGGACTCAGAATCAGCCCCAGCATTTT | CATYGTQNQPQHF
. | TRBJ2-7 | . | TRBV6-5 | TGTGCCAGCAGTTATCGCCGGGGGGCCTCCTACGAGCAGTACTTC | CASSYRRGASYEQYF
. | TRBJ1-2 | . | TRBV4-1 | TGCGCCAGCAGCCACAGATCGGGCTATGGCTACACCTTC | CASSHRSGYGYTF
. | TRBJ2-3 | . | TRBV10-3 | TGTGCCATCAGTGAGGGACTATCCTGGTTCACAGATACGCAGTATTTT | CAISEGLSWFTDTQYF
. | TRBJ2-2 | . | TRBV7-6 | TGTGCCAGCAGCTTAGGTGGACTCGGGGAGCTGTTTTTT | CASSLGGLGELFF
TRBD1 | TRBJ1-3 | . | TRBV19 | TGTGCCAGTAGTATTGGGGACAGCTCTGGAAACACCATATATTTT | CASSIGDSSGNTIYF
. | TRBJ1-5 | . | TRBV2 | TGTGCCAGCTCCCGGTGGGGGGGAGGGTCACAGCCCCAGCATTTT | CASSRWGGGSQPQHF
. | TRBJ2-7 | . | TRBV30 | TGTGCCTGGAGTCCCTACCGGGGAAACGAGCAGTACTTC | CAWSPYRGNEQYF
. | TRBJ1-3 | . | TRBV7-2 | TGTGCCAGCAGCCAAGAAACGCAGGTTTATGACACCATATATTTT | CASSQETQVYDTIYF